This T cell receptor (beta chain) emerged from a study of CD4 and CD8 cells across lung adenocarcinoma regions. Germline V gene sequence: CDR1 MNHEY, CDR2 SVGAGI. The CDR3 runs 14 residues. V was clipped by 2 bases and J by 0 bases, with 2 bases between them. TCRdb reprocessed the PCR reads via MiXCR and lists one record per CDR3 protein. The sample holds about 12,000 distinct CDR3 sequences, approximately 50% seen once. Donors had localized lung adenocarcinoma, a non-small cell lung cancer. This clonotype was detected many times. Sequenced sample: CD8+ T cells from the margin of a lung tumor. The chain joins TRBV6-5 to TRBJ1-6; no clear D. The receptor was derived from a male donor with lung adenocarcinoma. The CD4 and CD8 labels of this study may be unreliable. CDR3 loop: CASSYNSYNSPLHF. The DNA of the CDR3 is TGTGCCAGCAGTTACAACTCCTATAATTCACCCCTCCACTTT.